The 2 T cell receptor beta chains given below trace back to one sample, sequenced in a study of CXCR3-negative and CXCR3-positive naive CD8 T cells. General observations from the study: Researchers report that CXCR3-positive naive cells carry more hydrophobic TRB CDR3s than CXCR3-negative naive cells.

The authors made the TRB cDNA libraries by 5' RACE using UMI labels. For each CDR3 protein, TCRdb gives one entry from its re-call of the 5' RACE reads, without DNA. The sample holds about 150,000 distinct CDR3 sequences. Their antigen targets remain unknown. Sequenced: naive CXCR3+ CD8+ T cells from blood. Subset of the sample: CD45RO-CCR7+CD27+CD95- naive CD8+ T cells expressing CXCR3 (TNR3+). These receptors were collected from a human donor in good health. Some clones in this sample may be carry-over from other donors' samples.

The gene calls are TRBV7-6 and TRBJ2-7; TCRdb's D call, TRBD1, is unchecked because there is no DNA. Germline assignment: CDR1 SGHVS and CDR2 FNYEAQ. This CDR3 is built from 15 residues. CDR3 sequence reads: CASSLAYRGGYEQYF.

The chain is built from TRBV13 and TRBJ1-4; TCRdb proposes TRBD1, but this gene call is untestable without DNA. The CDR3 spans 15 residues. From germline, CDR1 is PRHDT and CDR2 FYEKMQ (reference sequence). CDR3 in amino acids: CASSFSGTVKEKLFF.